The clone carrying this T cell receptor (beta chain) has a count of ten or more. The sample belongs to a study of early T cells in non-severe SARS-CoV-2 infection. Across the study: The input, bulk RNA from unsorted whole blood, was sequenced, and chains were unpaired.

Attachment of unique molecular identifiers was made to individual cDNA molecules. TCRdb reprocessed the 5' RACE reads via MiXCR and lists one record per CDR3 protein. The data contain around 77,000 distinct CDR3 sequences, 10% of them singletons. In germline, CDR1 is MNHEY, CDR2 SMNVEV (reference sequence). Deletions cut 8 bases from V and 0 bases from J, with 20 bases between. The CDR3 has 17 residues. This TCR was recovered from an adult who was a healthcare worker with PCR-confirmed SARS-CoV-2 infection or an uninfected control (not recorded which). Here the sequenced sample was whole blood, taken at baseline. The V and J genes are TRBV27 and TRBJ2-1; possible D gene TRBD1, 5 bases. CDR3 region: CASCQGISFSSYNEQFF. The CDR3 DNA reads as TGTGCCAGCTGCCAGGGAATCTCGTTTAGCTCCTACAATGAGCAGTTCTTC.